The next 32 T cell receptor beta chains were all read from a single sample in a study of cytomegalovirus exposure and HLA in healthy donors. PCR was performed using 60 Vbeta and 13 Jbeta primers. TCRdb keeps only in-frame clones here, not all; method: immunoSEQ multiplex PCR. The data contain more than 95,000 clones, around 10% of them singletons. Input material: PBMCs. These receptors were collected from a middle-aged man in good health and CMV-seropositive.

The chain carries TRBV11-2 and TRBJ2-1; 7 positions agree with TRBD2. CDR3 length: 13 amino acids. The J segment lost 6 bases and the V segment lost 8 bases, leaving 7 bases of the junction unmatched. Germline assignment: CDR1 SGHAT and CDR2 FQNNGV. The chain's CDR3 is CASWGEGLNEQFF. Written as DNA, the CDR3 is TGTGCCAGCTGGGGGGAGGGCCTCAATGAGCAGTTCTTC. The whole variable domain, remainder taken from reference TRBV11-2 and TRBJ2-1, is EAGVAQSPRYKIIEKRQSVAFWCNPISGHATLYWYQQILGQGPKLLIQFQNNGVVDDSQLPKDRFSAERLKGVDSTLKIQPAKLEDSAVYLCASWGEGLNEQFFGPGTRLTVL.

There are a few counts of this clone. V is TRBV7-9 and J is TRBJ2-7; 11 nucleotides line up with TRBD2. CDR3 length: 18 amino acids. J gave up 0 bases and V 5 bases, and 12 bases lay outside the gene matches. Germline V gives CDR1 SEHNR, CDR2 FQNEAQ (reference sequence). The CDR3 sequence: CASSQGGTSGFSSYEQYF. The CDR3 DNA reads as TGTGCCAGCAGCCAGGGGGGGACTAGCGGATTCAGCTCCTACGAGCAGTACTTC.

This clone was counted many times. The chain carries TRBV29-1 and TRBJ1-2; 8 nucleotides match TRBD1. Germline CDR1 is SQVTM and CDR2 is ANQGSEA. The ends lost 5 bases at V and 3 bases at J; junction bases unmatched: 5. CDR3 length: 13 residues. CDR3 in DNA: TGCAGCGTTAAGACAGGGGACTACTATGGCTACACCTTC. It encodes CSVKTGDYYGYTF.

This clone appeared a few times. The CDR3 here is CASSLEQVNQPQHF. CDR3 nucleotides: TGTGCCAGCAGTTTGGAACAGGTCAATCAGCCCCAGCATTTT. The chain is built from TRBV28 and TRBJ1-5; D might be TRBD1 (5 bases). Germline loops: CDR1 MDHEN, CDR2 SYDVKM. The CDR3 spans 14 residues. The V and J ends lost 3 bases and 3 bases respectively, with 9 bases between them.

The chain couples TRBV4-2 to TRBJ2-3; maybe TRBD2 (6 bases). Germline-derived CDR1 and CDR2 are LGHNA and YNFKEQ. Trimming removed 0 bases from V and 2 bases from J, with 9 bases in between. The CDR3 runs 15 residues. Here the CDR3 DNA reads TGTGCCAGCAGCCAAGATAGGAGGGCCACAGATACGCAGTATTTT. Encoded protein: CASSQDRRATDTQYF.

This sequence joins TRBV4-3 and TRBJ2-1; weak D call: TRBD1 (6 bases). CDR1 is LGHNA and CDR2 is YSLEER in the germline V gene. This CDR3 is 15 amino acids long. The V and J ends lost 0 bases and 8 bases respectively, with 14 bases between them. For the CDR3, the DNA is TGCGCCAGCAGCCAAGATGGACACAGGGCTGATGAGCAGTTCTTC. Encoded protein: CASSQDGHRADEQFF.

The sample holds a few counts of this clone. This rearrangement joins TRBV5-8 to TRBJ2-2; possibly TRBD1 for D (5 bases). The CDR3 runs to 15 residues. Trimming took off 0 bases at V and 2 bases at J, with 8 bases between the two ends. The V gene's germline CDR1 is SGHTS and CDR2 YDEGEE. Here the CDR3 reads CASSLVGVNTGELFF. The CDR3 nucleotides read TGTGCCAGCAGCTTGGTAGGGGTCAACACCGGGGAGCTGTTTTTT.

The rearrangement links TRBV6-6 to TRBJ2-1, with D perhaps TRBD2 (6 bases). Germline lookup yields CDR1 MNHNY and CDR2 SVGAGI (reference sequence). Trimming removed 4 bases at V and 7 bases at J, with 11 bases between. This CDR3 is built from 13 residues. CDR3 bases: TGTGCCAGCAGTTCTTTTAGCGGAAATGAGCAGTTCTTC. Translated: CASSSFSGNEQFF.

The V gene is TRBV5-5, the J gene TRBJ2-2, with 16 bases aligning to TRBD2. CDR1 SGHKS and CDR2 YYEKEE come from the germline V gene (reference sequence). Trimming at V came to 1 base and at J to 0 bases, leaving 6 bases not matched to a gene. The CDR3 loop spans 20 amino acids. The CDR3 nucleotides are TGTGCCAGCAGCTTGTTTACGGGACTAGCGGGAGGGCCGAACACCGGGGAGCTGTTTTTT. As protein: CASSLFTGLAGGPNTGELFF.

The chain has TRBV18 and TRBJ1-2, with 9 bases identical to TRBD1. This CDR3 spans 14 amino acids. The germline V gene has CDR1 KGHSH and CDR2 LQKENI. The V segment lost 3 bases and the J segment 4 bases; nucleotides outside the gene matches: 3. CDR3 coding DNA: TGTGCCAGCTCACCGGGACAGGGTAGCTATGGCTACACCTTC. Protein sequence: CASSPGQGSYGYTF. The complete variable domain, with remaining parts taken from reference TRBV18 and TRBJ1-2, reads NAGVMQNPRHLVRRRGQEARLRCSPMKGHSHVYWYRQLPEEGLKFMVYLQKENIIDESGMPKERFSAEFPKEGPSILRIQQVVRGDSAAYFCASSPGQGSYGYTFGSGTRLTVV.

The V and J genes are TRBV6-5 and TRBJ2-7; possible D gene TRBD1, 6 bases. V lost 0 bases and J lost 2, with 11 bases in between. The CDR3 sequence is 15 residues long. Per the germline V gene, CDR1 is MNHEY and CDR2 is SVGAGI. The chain's CDR3 is CASSYSRGQTYEQYF. CDR3 DNA: TGTGCCAGCAGTTACTCCAGGGGTCAAACCTACGAGCAGTACTTC.

This clone turned up a few times. The genes are TRBV6-5 and TRBJ2-1; TRBD2 aligns across 13 bases. This CDR3 has 14 amino acids. Germline V gives CDR1 MNHEY, CDR2 SVGAGI. V dropped 8 bases and J dropped 6; count of bases not matched to a gene: 4. This CDR3 is CASGLAGVINEQFF. In DNA, the CDR3 is TGTGCCAGCGGACTAGCGGGAGTAATCAATGAGCAGTTCTTC.

This clone was counted between two and nine times. V gene TRBV9 combines with J gene TRBJ1-3, with D hard to call. Deletions cut 0 bases from V and 2 bases from J, with 9 bases between. The germline CDR1 and CDR2 sequences are SGDLS and YYNGEE. This CDR3 is built from 15 residues. CDR3 nucleotides: TGTGCCAGCAGCGTAGTTGGAGGCGCTGGAAACACCATATATTTT. This translates into CASSVVGGAGNTIYF.

This clone was recorded once. This rearrangement joins TRBV19 to TRBJ1-5; D is undetermined. Germline assignment: CDR1 LNHDA and CDR2 SQIVND (reference sequence). Deletions cut 10 bases from V and 7 bases from J, with 23 bases between. CDR3 length equals 15 residues. CDR3: CAKTPAGSAVQPQHF. In DNA form, the CDR3 reads TGTGCCAAGACCCCGGCGGGTTCAGCTGTGCAGCCCCAGCATTTT. The whole variable domain, remainder taken from reference TRBV19 and TRBJ1-5, is DGGITQSPKYLFRKEGQNVTLSCEQNLNHDAMYWYRQDPGQGLRLIYYSQIVNDFQKGDIAEGYSVSREKKESFPLTVTSAQKNPTAFYLCAKTPAGSAVQPQHFGDGTRLSIL.

This clone was observed a handful of times. This chain uses TRBV28 with TRBJ2-3, with 7 bases matching TRBD2. After removal of 7 bases from V and 9 bases from J, the junction contained 7 bases not matched to a gene. This CDR3 region has 12 residues. Looked up from germline, CDR1 is MDHEN and CDR2 is SYDVKM. CDR3 DNA: TGTGCCAGCAAAATCGCGGGAGACACGCAGTATTTT. Residues: CASKIAGDTQYF.

This clone has just a few counts. The chain combines TRBV7-8 with TRBJ1-1; TRBD1 matches 9 bases. The CDR3 extends over 16 amino acids. Looked up from germline, CDR1 is SGHVS and CDR2 is FQNEAQ. Trimming removed 4 bases from V and 0 bases from J; junction bases left unmatched: 6. CDR3 nucleotides: TGTGCCAGCAGCTACAGGGGGCGAGGAGTGAACACTGAAGCTTTCTTT. Translation gives CASSYRGRGVNTEAFF.

This clone occurred a few times. This chain links TRBV4-1 with TRBJ1-2; 11 positions match TRBD1. The CDR3 runs to 15 residues. V was pared by 5 bases and J by 8 bases, with 10 bases of the junction left unmatched. Germline CDR1 reads MGHRA; CDR2 reads YSYEKL. The CDR3 sequence is CASSSPGQGVNGYTF. The CDR3 DNA is TGCGCCAGCAGCTCGCCGGGACAGGGGGTGAACGGCTACACCTTC.

V and J are TRBV10-1 and TRBJ2-5; 7 bases are shared with TRBD1. Germline CDR1 reads WNHNN; CDR2 reads SYGVQD (reference sequence). J gave up 3 bases and V 7 bases, and 14 bases lay outside the gene matches. The CDR3 has 16 amino acids. The CDR3 DNA follows: TGCGCCAGCATACTAGACAGGGTAGAAATAAAAGAGACCCAGTACTTC. This codes for CASILDRVEIKETQYF.

This clone was seen many times. This chain uses TRBV5-6 with TRBJ1-4; D possibly corresponds to TRBD1 (5 bases). The V end was cut by 4 bases, the J end by 10 bases, with 11 bases between. The CDR3 extends over 12 amino acids. The V gene's germline CDR1 is SGHDT and CDR2 YYEEEE. The CDR3 here is CASSRLGGKLFF. The CDR3, as DNA: TGTGCCAGCAGCCGTTTGGGGGGAAAACTGTTTTTT.

This clone was recorded only once. This sequence joins TRBV5-1 and TRBJ2-2, with 7 positions matching TRBD1. The junction had 5 bases not matched to a gene; V was cut back by 4 bases and J by 5 bases. The CDR3 is made up of 14 amino acids. CDR1 and CDR2 from the germline V gene are SGHRS and YFSETQ. The CDR3 region has the DNA TGCGCCAGCAGCCAGACGACAGGGACCGGGGAGCTGTTTTTT. It translates to CASSQTTGTGELFF.

This clone was seen only a few times. The V call is TRBV7-2, the J call TRBJ2-7; D is unresolved. Germline CDR1 reads SGHTA; CDR2 reads FQGNSA. The CDR3 runs 15 residues. Trimming stripped 1 base from V and 1 base from J, with 11 bases between. The CDR3 protein is CASSLVLAGSYEQYF. DNA of the CDR3: TGTGCCAGCAGCTTAGTACTTGCTGGTTCCTACGAGCAGTACTTC. The complete variable domain, with remaining parts taken from reference TRBV7-2 and TRBJ2-7, reads GAGVSQSPSNKVTEKGKDVELRCDPISGHTALYWYRQSLGQGLEFLIYFQGNSAPDKSGLPSDRFSAERTGGSVSTLTIQRTQQEDSAVYLCASSLVLAGSYEQYFGPGTRLTVT.

The chain uses TRBV11-3 and TRBJ2-1, with 16 nucleotides matching TRBD2. This CDR3 has 18 amino acids. V gave up 4 bases and J gave up 1 base; unmatched junction bases: 4. The germline V gene has CDR1 SGHNT and CDR2 YENEEA. The CDR3, as DNA: TGTGCCAGCAGCTCGGGACTAGCGGGAGGGGGTTCCTACAATGAGCAGTTCTTC. It codes for CASSSGLAGGGSYNEQFF. Filled out from reference TRBV11-3 and TRBJ2-1, the complete variable domain reads EAGVVQSPRYKIIEKKQPVAFWCNPISGHNTLYWYLQNLGQGPELLIRYENEEAVDDSQLPKDRFSAERLKGVDSTLKIQPAELGDSAVYLCASSSGLAGGGSYNEQFFGPGTRLTVL.

This sequence joins TRBV5-5 and TRBJ1-2, with TRBD1 identical over 7 bases. Germline assignment: CDR1 SGHKS and CDR2 YYEKEE (reference sequence). CDR3 length: 17 amino acids. The junction had 9 bases not matched to a gene; V was cut back by 0 bases and J by 1 base. This chain's CDR3 is CASSLAPGGIVNYGYTF. The DNA for the CDR3 is TGTGCCAGCAGCTTGGCGCCAGGGGGGATCGTTAACTATGGCTACACCTTC.

The chain combines TRBV2 with TRBJ2-6; D is ambiguous. Trimming cost V 9 bases and J 0 bases, with 9 bases left between them. The CDR3 is 14 amino acids. Germline V gives CDR1 SNHLY, CDR2 FYNNEI. The DNA for the CDR3 is TGTGCCAGGGCCCTTTTCTCTGGGGCCAACGTCCTGACTTTC. Its translation is CARALFSGANVLTF.

This clone was counted a few times. The chain employs TRBV28 and TRBJ2-3, with TRBD2 as a possible D gene (5 bases). CDR1 and CDR2 from the germline V gene are MDHEN and SYDVKM. The CDR3 sequence is 15 residues long. V dropped 5 bases and J dropped 2 bases, with 14 bases sitting between them. The CDR3 protein is CASSLSRDSTDTQYF. The DNA for the CDR3 is TGTGCCAGCAGTCTAAGCCGGGATTCCACAGATACGCAGTATTTT.

The chain links TRBV7-6 to TRBJ2-7, with TRBD2 identical over 15 bases. The CDR3 sequence is 19 residues long. CDR1 and CDR2 from the germline V gene are SGHVS and FNYEAQ. J lost 3 bases, V lost 2 bases, and 11 bases had no gene match. The CDR3 DNA sequence: TGTGCCAGCAGCTTATCGGGACTAGCGGGAGGTTCGTTGTACTACGAGCAGTACTTC. Protein product: CASSLSGLAGGSLYYEQYF.

There are a few counts of this clone. V usage is TRBV28 and J usage is TRBJ2-1, with 7 positions matching TRBD2. The V and J ends lost 7 bases and 10 bases, in that order; junction bases with no gene match: 13. CDR3 size: 14 residues. The germline CDR1 and CDR2 sequences are MDHEN and SYDVKM. The CDR3 region has the DNA TGTGCCAGCAACCTCGGAGGCAGCGGGAAGGAGCAGTTCTTC. Translated, it gives CASNLGGSGKEQFF.

This clone was seen only a few times. The V gene is TRBV4-2, the J gene TRBJ2-1, with 7 bases that match TRBD2. Germline-derived CDR1 and CDR2 are LGHNA and YNFKEQ. V was pared by 5 bases and J by 7 bases, with 17 bases of the junction left unmatched. The CDR3 runs 17 residues. The DNA of the CDR3 is TGTGCCAGCAGCGGAGGGAGCTCTAGCGGAGTTAGTAATGAGCAGTTCTTC. Translating gives CASSGGSSSGVSNEQFF.

A few counts support this clone. The genes are TRBV28 and TRBJ1-4, with TRBD1 as a possible D gene (5 bases). The CDR3 length is 14 residues. Trimming removed 7 bases at V and 2 bases at J, with 11 bases between. Germline V gene lookup returns CDR1 MDHEN and CDR2 SYDVKM. The CDR3 bases are TGTGCCAGCAATTTTCGGGGGACTAATGAAAAACTGTTTTTT. It codes for CASNFRGTNEKLFF.

The chain couples TRBV27 to TRBJ2-3, with unresolved D. CDR3 length: 12 residues. CDR1 MNHEY and CDR2 SMNVEV come from the germline V gene (reference sequence). V lost 4 bases and J lost 3, with 5 bases in between. The DNA for the CDR3 is TGTGCCAGCAGTTCCGAGACAGATACGCAGTATTTT. Residues: CASSSETDTQYF.

The genes are TRBV13 and TRBJ2-2; the D gene is possibly TRBD1 (6 bases). V was shortened by 10 bases and J by 5 bases, with 11 bases between the two germline ends. Germline CDR1 reads PRHDT; CDR2 reads FYEKMQ (reference sequence). The CDR3 spans 12 residues. CDR3: CATRGGTGELFF. The CDR3 DNA reads TGTGCCACCAGAGGGGGTACCGGGGAGCTGTTTTTT.

This chain links TRBV29-1 with TRBJ2-7; no definite D call. Germline CDR1 reads SQVTM; CDR2 reads ANQGSEA. V lost 4 bases, J lost 1 base, and 11 bases lay in between. The CDR3 totals 13 residues. The CDR3 loop is CSVGSRLSYEQYF. In DNA, the CDR3 is TGCAGCGTTGGATCCAGGCTTTCCTACGAGCAGTACTTC.